The present T cell receptor beta chain was sequenced within a study of T-cell memory formation after mild COVID-19. Turning to the study itself: Clustering of TCRs was largely donor specific. Study-wide findings and caveats: CD4+ contracting clones were found mainly in CM and EM, and CD8+ ones in EMRA.

Trimming removed 4 bases at V and 5 bases at J, with 20 bases between. CDR1 and CDR2 from the germline V gene are DFQATT and SNEGSKA (reference sequence). CDR3 length equals 15 residues. Using its own MiXCR run on the 5' RACE reads, TCRdb lists one record per CDR3 protein. In the table there are some 450,000 distinct CDR3 sequences, around 20% of which are singletons. About this clonotype itself: The antigen is undetermined.

Specimen: PBMCs or a T cell subset sorted from them (not recorded which). V is TRBV20-1 and J is TRBJ2-5; D not certain. The sequence came from an adult woman who had mild COVID-19 (a few samples of this study predate the infection). Cell type and time point are not known. CDR3 sequence: CSATADPGIIETQYF. The CDR3 nucleotides read TGCAGTGCTACGGCCGACCCGGGTATTATCGAGACCCAGTACTTC.